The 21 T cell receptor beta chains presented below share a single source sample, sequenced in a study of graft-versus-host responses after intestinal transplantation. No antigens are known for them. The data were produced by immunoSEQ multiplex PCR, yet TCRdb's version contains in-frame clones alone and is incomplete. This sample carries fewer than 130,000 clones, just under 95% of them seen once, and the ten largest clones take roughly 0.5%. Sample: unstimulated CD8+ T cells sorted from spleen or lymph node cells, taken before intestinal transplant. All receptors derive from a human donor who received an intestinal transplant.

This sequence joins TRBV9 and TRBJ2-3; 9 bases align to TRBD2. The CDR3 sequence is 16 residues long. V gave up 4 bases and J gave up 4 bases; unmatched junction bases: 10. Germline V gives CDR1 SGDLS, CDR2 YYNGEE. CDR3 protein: CASSLLGAGGADTQYF. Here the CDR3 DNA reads TGTGCCAGCAGCCTCCTCGGGGCGGGAGGGGCAGATACGCAGTATTTT.

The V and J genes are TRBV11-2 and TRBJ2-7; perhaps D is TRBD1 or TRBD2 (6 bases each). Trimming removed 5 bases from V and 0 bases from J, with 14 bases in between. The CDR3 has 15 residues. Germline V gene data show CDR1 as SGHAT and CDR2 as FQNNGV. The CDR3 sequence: CASSPLGGSSYEQYF. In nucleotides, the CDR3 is TGTGCCAGCAGCCCCCTGGGGGGCAGCTCCTACGAGCAGTACTTC.

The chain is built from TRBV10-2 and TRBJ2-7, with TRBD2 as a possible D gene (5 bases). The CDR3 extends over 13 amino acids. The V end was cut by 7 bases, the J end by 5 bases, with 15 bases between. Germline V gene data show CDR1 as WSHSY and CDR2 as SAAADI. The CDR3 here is CASTDLEEDEQYF. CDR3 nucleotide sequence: TGCGCCAGCACCGACCTAGAGGAGGACGAGCAGTACTTC.

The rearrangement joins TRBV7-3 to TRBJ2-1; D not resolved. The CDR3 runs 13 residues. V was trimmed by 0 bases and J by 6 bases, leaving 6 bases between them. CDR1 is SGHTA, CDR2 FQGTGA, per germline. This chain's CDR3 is CASSLTPPNEQFF. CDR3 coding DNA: TGTGCCAGCAGCTTAACACCCCCCAATGAGCAGTTCTTC.

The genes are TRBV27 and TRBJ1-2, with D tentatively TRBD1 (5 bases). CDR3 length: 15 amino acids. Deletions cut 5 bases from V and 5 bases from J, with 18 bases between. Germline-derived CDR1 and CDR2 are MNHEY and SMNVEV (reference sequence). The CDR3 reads CASSLIPGTDYGYTF. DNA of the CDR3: TGTGCCAGCAGTCTAATCCCCGGGACGGATTATGGCTACACCTTC.

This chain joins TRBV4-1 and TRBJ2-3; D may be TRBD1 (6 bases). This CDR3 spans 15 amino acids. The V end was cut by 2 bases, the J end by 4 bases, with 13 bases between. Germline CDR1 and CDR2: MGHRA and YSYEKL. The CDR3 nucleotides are TGCGCCAGCAGCCAAACACAGGGCGACTCAGATACGCAGTATTTT. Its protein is CASSQTQGDSDTQYF.

Here the CDR3 reads CASSLAGYTEAFF. DNA of the CDR3: TGTGCCAGCAGTTTAGCGGGGTACACTGAAGCTTTCTTT. This chain uses TRBV27 with TRBJ1-1; D unclear. Germline V lookup: CDR1 MNHEY, CDR2 SMNVEV (reference sequence). The CDR3 is made up of 13 amino acids. V was shortened by 2 bases and J by 3 bases, with 7 bases between the two germline ends.

The CDR3 sequence is CASSPRSSYSPGLAYEQYF. The CDR3 coding sequence is TGTGCCAGCAGTCCCCGAAGTTCTTATTCTCCGGGACTAGCGTACGAGCAGTACTTC. This chain connects TRBV27 to TRBJ2-7, with 10 bases identical to TRBD2. Germline CDR1 MNHEY, CDR2 SMNVEV (reference sequence). V was clipped by 5 bases and J by 4 bases; unmatched bases: 20. The CDR3 runs 19 residues.

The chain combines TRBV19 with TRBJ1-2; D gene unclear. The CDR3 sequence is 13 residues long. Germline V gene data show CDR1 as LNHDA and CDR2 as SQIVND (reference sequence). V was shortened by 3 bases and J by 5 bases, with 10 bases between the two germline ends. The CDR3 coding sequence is TGTGCCAGTAGTATCGGAGTCGGGTATGGCTACACCTTC. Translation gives CASSIGVGYGYTF.

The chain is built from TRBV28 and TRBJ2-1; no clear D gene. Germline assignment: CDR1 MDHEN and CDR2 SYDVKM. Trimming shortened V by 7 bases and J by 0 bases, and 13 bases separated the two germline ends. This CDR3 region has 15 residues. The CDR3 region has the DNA TGTGCCAGCACCCTTAGCCGTAGCTCCTACAATGAGCAGTTCTTC. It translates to CASTLSRSSYNEQFF.

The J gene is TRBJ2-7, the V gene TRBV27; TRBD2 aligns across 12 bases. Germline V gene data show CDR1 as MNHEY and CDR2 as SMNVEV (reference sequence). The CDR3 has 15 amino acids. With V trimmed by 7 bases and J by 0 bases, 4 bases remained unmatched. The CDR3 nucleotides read TGTGCCAGCAAACTAGCGGGAGGCCGCTCCTACGAGCAGTACTTC. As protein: CASKLAGGRSYEQYF.

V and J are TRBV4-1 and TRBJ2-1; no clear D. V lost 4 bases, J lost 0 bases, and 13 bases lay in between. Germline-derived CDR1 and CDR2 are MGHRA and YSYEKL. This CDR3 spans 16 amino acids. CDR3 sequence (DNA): TGCGCCAGCAGCCCTGGAGCCGTGGGCTCCTACAATGAGCAGTTCTTC. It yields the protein CASSPGAVGSYNEQFF.

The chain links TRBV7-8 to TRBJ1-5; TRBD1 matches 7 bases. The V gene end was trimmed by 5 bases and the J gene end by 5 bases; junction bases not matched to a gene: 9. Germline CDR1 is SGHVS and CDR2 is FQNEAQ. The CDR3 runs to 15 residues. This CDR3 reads CASSRWDRSDQPQHF. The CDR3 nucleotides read TGTGCCAGCAGCCGGTGGGACAGATCAGATCAGCCCCAGCATTTT.

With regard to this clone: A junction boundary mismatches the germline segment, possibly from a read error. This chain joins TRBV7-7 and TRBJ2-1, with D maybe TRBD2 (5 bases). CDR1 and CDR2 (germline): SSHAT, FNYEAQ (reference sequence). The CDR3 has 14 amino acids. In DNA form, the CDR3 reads TGTGCTAGCAGCCCTTCCCCGGGATCCAATGAGCAGTTCTTC. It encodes CASSPSPGSNEQFF. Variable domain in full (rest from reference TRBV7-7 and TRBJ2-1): GAGVSQSPRYKVTKRGQDVTLRCDPISSHATLYWYQQALGQGPEFLTYFNYEAQPDKSGLPSDRFSAERPEGSISTLTIQRTEQRDSAMYRCASSPSPGSNEQFFGPGTRLTVL.

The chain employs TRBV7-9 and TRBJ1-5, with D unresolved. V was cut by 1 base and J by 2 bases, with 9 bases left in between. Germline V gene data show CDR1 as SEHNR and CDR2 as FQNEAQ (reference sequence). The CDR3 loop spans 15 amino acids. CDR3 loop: CASSLDWTGNQPQHF. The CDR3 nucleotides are TGTGCCAGCAGCTTAGATTGGACGGGCAATCAGCCCCAGCATTTT.

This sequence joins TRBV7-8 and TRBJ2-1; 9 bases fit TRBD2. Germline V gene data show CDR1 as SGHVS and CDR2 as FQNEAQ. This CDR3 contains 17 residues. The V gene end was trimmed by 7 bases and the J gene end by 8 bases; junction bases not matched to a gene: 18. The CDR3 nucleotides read TGTGCCAGCAACAACTTAGGGGGGACTAGCTATGACTATGAGCAGTTCTTC. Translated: CASNNLGGTSYDYEQFF.

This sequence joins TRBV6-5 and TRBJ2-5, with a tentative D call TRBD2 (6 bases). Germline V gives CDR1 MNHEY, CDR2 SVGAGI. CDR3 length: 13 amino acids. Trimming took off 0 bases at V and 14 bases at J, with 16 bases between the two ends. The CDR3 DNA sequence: TGTGCCAGCAGTTACTCTATCTCCGGGAGCCCTTACTTC. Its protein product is CASSYSISGSPYF.

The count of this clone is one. In nucleotides, the CDR3 is TGTGCCTGGAGTGGGACTAATTACAATGAGCAGTTCTTC. Amino acid sequence: CAWSGTNYNEQFF. This sequence joins TRBV30 and TRBJ2-1; D possibly corresponds to TRBD2 (6 bases). In germline, CDR1 is GTSNPN, CDR2 SVGIG (reference sequence). The CDR3 runs 13 residues. V dropped 1 base and J dropped 4 bases, with 8 bases sitting between them.

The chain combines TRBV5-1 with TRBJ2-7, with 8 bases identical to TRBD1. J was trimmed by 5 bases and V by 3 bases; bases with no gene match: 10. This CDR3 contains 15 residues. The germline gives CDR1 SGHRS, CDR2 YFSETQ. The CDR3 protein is CASSSGGPRGHEQYF. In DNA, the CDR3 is TGCGCCAGCAGCTCGGGCGGGCCCAGGGGGCACGAGCAGTACTTC.

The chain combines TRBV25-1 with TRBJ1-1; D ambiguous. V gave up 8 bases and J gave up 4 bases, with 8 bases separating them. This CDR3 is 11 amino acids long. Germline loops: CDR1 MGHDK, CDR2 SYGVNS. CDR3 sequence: CASESGTEAFF. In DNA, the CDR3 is TGTGCCAGCGAAAGTGGCACTGAAGCTTTCTTT.

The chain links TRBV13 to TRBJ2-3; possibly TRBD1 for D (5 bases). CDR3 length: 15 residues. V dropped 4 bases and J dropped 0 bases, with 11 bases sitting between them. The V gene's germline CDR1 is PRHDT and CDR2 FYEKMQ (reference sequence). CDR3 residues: CASSSRQHSTDTQYF. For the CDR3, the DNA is TGTGCCAGCAGCTCACGACAGCATAGCACAGATACGCAGTATTTT.